One and the same sample provided the 8 T cell receptor beta chains below, sequenced in a study of T-cell reconstitution after alpha-beta-depleted transplantation in children. Unique molecular identifiers were built into the TCRbeta library. TCRdb processed the PCR reads anew with MiXCR; each CDR3 protein has one entry. The table has about 400,000 distinct CDR3 sequences, roughly 22% seen once. Sequenced material: PBMCs from the stem cell graft donor, taken from the stem cell graft. These receptors were taken from a human donor who donated a stem cell graft to a child with acute myeloid leukemia.

This clonotype was counted only a few times. The CDR3 loop is CSARFPVVNYGYTF. The CDR3, as DNA: TGCAGTGCTAGATTCCCCGTCGTTAACTATGGCTACACCTTC. The genes are TRBV20-1 and TRBJ1-2, with unresolved D. CDR3 length: 14 amino acids. The ends were cut back, 2 bases at V and 1 base at J, with 11 bases in the middle. Per the germline V gene, CDR1 is DFQATT and CDR2 is SNEGSKA (reference sequence).

This clonotype was detected only a few times. This chain uses TRBV12-3 or TRBV12-4 with TRBJ2-7; D possibly uses TRBD1 or TRBD2 (5 bases each). This CDR3 region has 14 residues. V lost 1 base, J lost 4 bases, and 11 bases lay in between. The CDR3: CASSLGGPIYEQYF. CDR3 sequence (DNA): TGTGCCAGCAGTTTAGGGGGACCGATATACGAGCAGTACTTC.

This chain joins TRBV7-9 and TRBJ2-7; D is unclear. The CDR3 totals 15 residues. The germline gives CDR1 SEHNR, CDR2 FQNEAQ (reference sequence). Trimming took off 2 bases at V and 2 bases at J, with 13 bases between the two ends. The CDR3 loop reads CASSLMGSPAYEQYF. DNA of the CDR3: TGTGCCAGCAGCTTAATGGGGTCCCCCGCCTACGAGCAGTACTTC.

The J gene is TRBJ1-1, the V gene TRBV5-1; the D is unclear. V was shortened by 1 base and J by 5 bases, with 12 bases between the two germline ends. This CDR3 contains 14 residues. CDR1 and CDR2 (germline): SGHRS, YFSETQ. As DNA, the CDR3 is TGCGCCAGCAGCTTGAGTCTCCCGGGGACTGAAGCTTTCTTT. It yields the protein CASSLSLPGTEAFF.

This clonotype turned up a few times. The chain uses TRBV20-1 and TRBJ2-2; TRBD2 matches at 9 bases. Germline lookup yields CDR1 DFQATT and CDR2 SNEGSKA (reference sequence). This CDR3 comprises 15 residues. Losses at the gene ends were 3 bases for V and 1 base for J; bases not matched to a gene: 3. CDR3 region: CSARRAGGNTGELFF. CDR3 in DNA: TGCAGTGCTAGGAGAGCGGGAGGGAACACCGGGGAGCTGTTTTTT.

The J gene is TRBJ1-5, the V gene TRBV5-5; 10 bases are shared with TRBD1. The CDR3 sequence is 15 residues long. The germline V gene has CDR1 SGHKS and CDR2 YYEKEE (reference sequence). Trimming removed 5 bases from V and 4 bases from J; junction bases left unmatched: 6. CDR3 nucleotides: TGTGCCAGCAGACCGGGACAGGGGATGAATCAGCCCCAGCATTTT. Translation gives CASRPGQGMNQPQHF.

This clonotype was counted a few times. The chain has TRBV15 and TRBJ2-7; D possibly corresponds to TRBD2 (6 bases). The CDR3 is 16 amino acids. Germline V gene lookup returns CDR1 LNHNV and CDR2 YYDKDF (reference sequence). V shed 5 bases and J shed 3 bases, with 20 bases lying between them. CDR3 protein: CATSVDPGLRNYEQYF. The CDR3 coding sequence is TGTGCCACCAGCGTAGACCCGGGACTGCGGAACTACGAGCAGTACTTC.

This clonotype was detected a few times. This chain joins TRBV12-3 or TRBV12-4 and TRBJ2-5; D not certain. CDR3 length equals 12 residues. Trimming took off 3 bases at V and 4 bases at J, with 6 bases between the two ends. Here the CDR3 reads CASSFWGETQYF. For the CDR3, the DNA is TGTGCCAGCAGTTTTTGGGGAGAGACCCAGTACTTC.